The rows below give T cell receptor beta chains drawn from one sample of a study of tumor-infiltrating lymphocytes in oesophageal squamous cell carcinoma. Each CDR3 protein gets one entry after TCRdb re-called the PCR reads with MiXCR. Counted here are approximately 18,000 distinct CDR3 sequences, roughly two fifths occurring once; the ten biggest clones make up 25% to 35%. Sequences were obtained from esophageal tumor tissue. The receptors were sampled from a male donor with esophageal squamous cell carcinoma. Both conserved end residues are part of each CDR3. A D gene is named only where the DNA matches it firmly. Some rows have no size entry. The others give once, few or many, or a class for an expanded clone.

D gene	V gene	J gene	clone size	CDR3 protein	CDR3 DNA
.	TRBV11-2	TRBJ2-7	medium-sized	CASSLFRIGFYEQYF	TGTGCCAGCAGCTTATTTCGTATTGGTTTCTACGAGCAGTACTTC
TRBD1	TRBV10-3	TRBJ2-7	medium-sized	CAISAFGQGNEQYF	TGTGCCATCAGTGCGTTCGGACAGGGGAACGAGCAGTACTTC
.	TRBV6-2/TRBV6-3	TRBJ2-1	.	CATYNEQFF	TGTGCCACCTACAATGAGCAGTTCTTC
.	TRBV6-6	TRBJ2-5	.	CASSYGHNEQYF	TGTGCCAGCAGTTACGGCCACAATGAGCAGTACTTC
.	TRBV4-1	TRBJ2-7	few	CASSLRDPTPIYEQYF	TGCGCCAGCAGCCTCCGGGACCCGACTCCGATCTACGAGCAGTACTTC
TRBD1	TRBV19	TRBJ1-4	.	CASRVLTGPEKLFF	TGTGCCAGTAGGGTCCTGACAGGGCCCGAAAAACTGTTTTTT
.	TRBV6-9	TRBJ2-3	.	CASSKLTSTDTQYF	TGTGCCAGCAGTAAACTAACTAGCACAGATACGCAGTATTTT
.	TRBV7-8	TRBJ2-5	.	CASSLVGWGETQYF	TGTGCCAGCAGCTTAGTGGGTTGGGGGGAGACCCAGTACTTC
.	TRBV4-2	TRBJ2-5	.	CASSQEPGGQETQYF	TGTGCCAGCAGCCAAGAGCCCGGGGGACAAGAGACCCAGTACTTC
.	TRBV12-3/TRBV12-4	TRBJ1-3	many	CASSLSRPGNTIYF	TGTGCCAGCAGTTTGAGCAGGCCGGGAAACACCATATATTTT
TRBD2	TRBV19	TRBJ2-5	many	CASSVELAGAQTQYF	TGTGCCAGTAGTGTCGAACTAGCGGGAGCGCAGACCCAGTACTTC
.	TRBV7-9	TRBJ2-3	.	CASSSPLTLSTDTQYF	TGTGCCAGCAGCTCTCCACTTACCCTTAGCACAGATACGCAGTATTTT
.	TRBV6-1	TRBJ2-3	medium-sized	CAIQTRNTDTQYF	TGTGCCATCCAGACTAGGAACACAGATACGCAGTATTTT
TRBD2	TRBV10-3	TRBJ2-7	many	CAISDLGLAGASYEQYF	TGTGCCATCAGTGACCTGGGACTAGCGGGAGCCTCCTACGAGCAGTACTTC
.	TRBV7-2	TRBJ1-1	.	CASSSYRVTGTEAFF	TGTGCCAGCAGCTCCTACAGGGTGACGGGCACTGAAGCTTTCTTT
TRBD2	TRBV28	TRBJ2-1	.	CASSFPGTSGYSYNEQFF	TGTGCCAGCAGTTTCCCCGGGACTAGCGGATACTCCTACAATGAGCAGTTCTTC
TRBD2	TRBV7-8	TRBJ2-7	many	CASSLLLAGGESVLEQYF	TGTGCCAGCAGCTTATTGCTAGCGGGAGGAGAGAGCGTCCTCGAGCAGTACTTC
.	TRBV5-6	TRBJ1-2	many	CASTPRRRSGYGYTF	TGTGCCAGCACCCCCCGGAGAAGGTCGGGCTATGGCTACACCTTC
.	TRBV11-2	TRBJ2-5	many	CASSFPGEETQYF	TGTGCCAGCAGCTTCCCAGGGGAAGAGACCCAGTACTTC
.	TRBV7-2	TRBJ1-2	few	CASSSQSGRSGYTF	TGTGCCAGCAGCTCTCAAAGCGGGAGGAGTGGCTACACCTTC
.	TRBV6-6	TRBJ2-5	once	CASRKQETQYF	TGTGCCAGCAGAAAACAGGAGACCCAGTACTTC
.	TRBV5-1	TRBJ1-5	few	CASRKTGAQDQPQHF	TGCGCCAGCAGGAAAACGGGAGCCCAAGATCAGCCCCAGCATTTT
TRBD2	TRBV28	TRBJ2-1	.	CASSWGTSGEQFF	TGTGCCAGCAGTTGGGGGACTAGCGGTGAGCAGTTCTTC
TRBD2	TRBV6-1	TRBJ2-3	.	CASSDASGSTDTQYF	TGTGCCAGCAGTGACGCTAGCGGGAGCACAGATACGCAGTATTTT
TRBD2	TRBV11-2	TRBJ2-2	many	CASSLRSGGYTGELFF	TGTGCCAGCAGCTTAAGGAGCGGGGGTTACACCGGGGAGCTGTTTTTT
.	TRBV12-3/TRBV12-4	TRBJ2-7	.	CATTRSTSSHEQYF	TGTGCCACAACCCGCTCAACTAGCTCCCACGAGCAGTACTTC
.	TRBV12-5	TRBJ1-4	.	CASPWRSQAVTNEKLFF	TGTGCTAGCCCATGGCGGAGCCAGGCGGTCACTAATGAAAAACTGTTTTTT
.	TRBV29-1	TRBJ1-5	.	CSVACGGPTPSSSNQPQHF	TGCAGCGTGGCTTGTGGGGGACCTACCCCATCTAGCAGCAATCAGCCCCAGCATTTT
.	TRBV6-1	TRBJ2-7	.	CASHPGELGYEQYF	TGTGCCAGCCATCCAGGAGAGTTGGGCTACGAGCAGTACTTC
.	TRBV11-1	TRBJ2-1	.	CASSLMDRTYNEQFF	TGTGCCAGCAGCTTAATGGACCGCACCTACAATGAGCAGTTCTTC
.	TRBV28	TRBJ2-7	.	CASSQHPGQTYEQYF	TGTGCCAGCAGCCAGCACCCGGGCCAAACCTACGAGCAGTACTTC
TRBD2	TRBV7-2	TRBJ2-5	.	CASSLSGRWETQYF	TGTGCCAGCAGCCTTAGCGGGAGATGGGAGACCCAGTACTTC
.	TRBV28	TRBJ1-1	many	CASSLGILNTEAFF	TGTGCCAGCAGTTTAGGGATATTGAACACTGAAGCTTTCTTT
TRBD1	TRBV19	TRBJ1-6	few	CASSTTTGGVNSPLHF	TGTGCCAGTAGTACGACGACAGGGGGTGTAAATTCACCCCTCCACTTT
.	TRBV19	TRBJ2-1	many	CASSSRLDVYNEQFF	TGTGCCAGTAGTTCCCGACTAGATGTCTACAATGAGCAGTTCTTC
.	TRBV7-3	TRBJ2-3	.	CASSGSGGVFDTQYF	TGTGCCAGCAGCGGGTCCGGTGGGGTGTTTGATACGCAGTATTTT
.	TRBV7-9	TRBJ2-5	.	CASSAQTNAETQYF	TGTGCCAGCAGCGCCCAAACGAATGCGGAGACCCAGTACTTC
.	TRBV12-3/TRBV12-4	TRBJ2-3	.	CASSLPVFTQYF	TGTGCCAGCAGTTTACCCGTATTCACGCAGTATTTT
.	TRBV7-2	TRBJ2-4	many	CASSLGTDRNIQYF	TGTGCCAGCAGCTTAGGGACCGACAGAAACATTCAGTACTTC
.	TRBV24-1	TRBJ2-3	many	CATSDAGAGTDTQYF	TGTGCCACCAGTGATGCGGGGGCCGGCACAGATACGCAGTATTTT
.	TRBV6-1	TRBJ2-3	once	CASSAEMGLGTDTQYF	TGTGCCAGCAGTGCAGAGATGGGCCTTGGCACAGATACGCAGTATTTT
.	TRBV7-2	TRBJ1-1	few	CASSLVGRSTEAFF	TGTGCCAGCAGCTTAGTTGGGAGGAGCACTGAAGCTTTCTTT
.	TRBV28	TRBJ2-3	.	CASSNPWPGLKYF	TGTGCCAGCAGCAACCCCTGGCCAGGCTTGAAGTATTTT
TRBD1	TRBV7-3	TRBJ2-6	few	CASSLTGTGGSSGANVLTF	TGTGCCAGCAGCTTAACCGGGACAGGGGGTAGCTCTGGGGCCAACGTCCTGACTTTC
TRBD1	TRBV7-3	TRBJ2-5	.	CASSLTQGAGETQYF	TGTGCCAGCAGCTTAACCCAGGGGGCGGGAGAGACCCAGTACTTC
TRBD2	TRBV27	TRBJ2-1	.	CASSSGLADPKQFF	TGTGCCAGCAGTTCGGGACTAGCGGACCCAAAGCAGTTCTTC
.	TRBV6-1	TRBJ2-7	once	CASSDRGLAYEQYF	TGTGCCAGCAGTGACAGGGGTTTGGCCTACGAGCAGTACTTC
.	TRBV7-3	TRBJ2-7	medium-sized	CASSLKGGAYEQYF	TGTGCCAGCAGCTTAAAGGGGGGGGCCTACGAGCAGTACTTC
TRBD2	TRBV27	TRBJ2-7	many	CASRNTGRVNEQYF	TGTGCCAGCAGAAACACCGGGAGGGTCAACGAGCAGTACTTC
.	TRBV27	TRBJ2-7	many	CASSRGDNTYEQYF	TGTGCCAGCTCTCGAGGCGACAACACCTACGAGCAGTACTTC
.	TRBV20-1	TRBJ1-5	.	CSAGEEGRSNQPQHF	TGCAGTGCGGGTGAGGAAGGGAGAAGCAATCAGCCCCAGCATTTT
TRBD2	TRBV11-2	TRBJ2-7	medium-sized	CASSLQRGGYEQYF	TGTGCCAGCAGCTTACAACGGGGGGGCTACGAGCAGTACTTC
TRBD2	TRBV11-2	TRBJ2-1	few	CASSLRAGGNEQFF	TGTGCCAGCAGCTTAAGAGCGGGAGGGAATGAGCAGTTCTTC